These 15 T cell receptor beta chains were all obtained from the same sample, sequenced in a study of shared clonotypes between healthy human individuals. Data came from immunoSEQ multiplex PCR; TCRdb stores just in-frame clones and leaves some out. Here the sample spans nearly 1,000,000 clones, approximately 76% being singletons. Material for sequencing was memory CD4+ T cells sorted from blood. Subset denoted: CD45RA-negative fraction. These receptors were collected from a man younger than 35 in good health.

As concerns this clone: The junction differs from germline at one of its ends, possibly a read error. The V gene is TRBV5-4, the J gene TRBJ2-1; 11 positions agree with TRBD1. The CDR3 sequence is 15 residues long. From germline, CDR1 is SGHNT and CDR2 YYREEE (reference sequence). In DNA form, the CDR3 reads TGTGCCAGCACCTTGGACAGGGGGCTTTACAATGAGCAGTTCTTC. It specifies CASTLDRGLYNEQFF.

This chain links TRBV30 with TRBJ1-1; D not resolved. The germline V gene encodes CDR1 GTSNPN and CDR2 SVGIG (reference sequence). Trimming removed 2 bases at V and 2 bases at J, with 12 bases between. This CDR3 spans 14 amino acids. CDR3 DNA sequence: TGTGCCTGGAGTCTAAGTGGGTTTAACACTGAAGCTTTCTTT. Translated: CAWSLSGFNTEAFF.

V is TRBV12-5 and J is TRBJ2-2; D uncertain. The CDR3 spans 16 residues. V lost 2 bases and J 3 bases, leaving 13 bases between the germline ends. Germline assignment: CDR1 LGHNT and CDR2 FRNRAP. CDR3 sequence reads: CASGLILSQDTGELFF. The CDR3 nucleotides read TGTGCTAGTGGTTTGATCTTGAGCCAGGACACCGGGGAGCTGTTTTTT.

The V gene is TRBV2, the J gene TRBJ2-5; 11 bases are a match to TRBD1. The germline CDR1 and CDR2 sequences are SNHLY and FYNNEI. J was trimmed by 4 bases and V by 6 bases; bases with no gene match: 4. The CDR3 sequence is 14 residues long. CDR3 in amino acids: CASSGQGARETQYF. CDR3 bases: TGTGCCAGCAGCGGACAGGGGGCTCGAGAGACCCAGTACTTC.

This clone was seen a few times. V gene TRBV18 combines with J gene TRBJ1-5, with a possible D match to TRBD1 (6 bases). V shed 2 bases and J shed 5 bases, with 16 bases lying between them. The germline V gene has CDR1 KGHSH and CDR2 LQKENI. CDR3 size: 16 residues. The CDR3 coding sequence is TGTGCCAGCTCACCATCGGACAGCAAGAGTGATCAGCCCCAGCATTTT. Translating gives CASSPSDSKSDQPQHF.

The CDR3 nucleotides read TGTGCCAGCACCGGGCGGGGCGCGAACACCGGGGAGCTGTTTTTT. It yields the protein CASTGRGANTGELFF. The chain carries TRBV9 and TRBJ2-2; D is perhaps TRBD2 (6 bases). There are 15 residues in the CDR3. Trimming removed 6 bases from V and 0 bases from J, with 12 bases in between. Germline CDR1 is SGDLS and CDR2 is YYNGEE.

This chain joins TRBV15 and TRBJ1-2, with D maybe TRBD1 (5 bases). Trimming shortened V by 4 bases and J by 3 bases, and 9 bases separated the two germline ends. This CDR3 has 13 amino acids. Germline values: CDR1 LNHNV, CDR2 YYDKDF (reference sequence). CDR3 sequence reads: CATSTRVDYGYTF. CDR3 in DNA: TGTGCCACCAGCACCAGGGTTGACTATGGCTACACCTTC.

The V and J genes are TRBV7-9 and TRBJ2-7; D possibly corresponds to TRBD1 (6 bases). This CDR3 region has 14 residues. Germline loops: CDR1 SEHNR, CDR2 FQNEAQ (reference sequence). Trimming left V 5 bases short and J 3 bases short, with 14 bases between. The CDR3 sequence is CASSRQATFYEQYF. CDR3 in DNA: TGTGCCAGCAGCCGACAGGCGACTTTCTACGAGCAGTACTTC.

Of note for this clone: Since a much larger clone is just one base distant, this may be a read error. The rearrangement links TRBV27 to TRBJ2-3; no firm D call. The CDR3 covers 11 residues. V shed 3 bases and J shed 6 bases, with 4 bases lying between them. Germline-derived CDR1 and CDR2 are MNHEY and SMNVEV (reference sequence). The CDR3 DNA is TGTGCCAGCAGTTTCGGGGATACGCAGTATTTT. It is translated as CASSFGDTQYF.

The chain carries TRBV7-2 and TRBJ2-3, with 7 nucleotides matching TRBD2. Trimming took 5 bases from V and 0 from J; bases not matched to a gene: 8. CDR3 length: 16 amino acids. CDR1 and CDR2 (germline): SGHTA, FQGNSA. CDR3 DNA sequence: TGTGCCAGCAGCCCCGGGCGAGCGGGGAGCACAGATACGCAGTATTTT. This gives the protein CASSPGRAGSTDTQYF.

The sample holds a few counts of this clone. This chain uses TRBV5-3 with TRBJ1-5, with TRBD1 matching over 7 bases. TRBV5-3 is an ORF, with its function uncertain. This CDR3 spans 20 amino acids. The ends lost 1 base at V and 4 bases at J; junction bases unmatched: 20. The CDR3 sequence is CARSLFMGWGGTAGNQPQHF. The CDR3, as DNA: TGTGCCAGAAGCTTGTTCATGGGTTGGGGAGGGACAGCCGGGAATCAGCCCCAGCATTTT.

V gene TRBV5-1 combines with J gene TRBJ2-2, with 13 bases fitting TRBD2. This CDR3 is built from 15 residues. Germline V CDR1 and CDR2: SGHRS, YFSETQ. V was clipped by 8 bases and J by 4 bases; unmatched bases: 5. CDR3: CASRTSGGFTGELFF. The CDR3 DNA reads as TGCGCCAGTAGGACTAGCGGGGGATTCACCGGGGAGCTGTTTTTT.

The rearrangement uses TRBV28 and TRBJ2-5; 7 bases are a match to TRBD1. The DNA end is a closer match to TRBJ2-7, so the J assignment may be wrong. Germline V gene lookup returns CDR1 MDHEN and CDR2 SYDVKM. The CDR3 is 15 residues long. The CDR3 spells CASSLNQGVSYEQYF. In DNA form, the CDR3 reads TGTGCCAGCAGTTTGAACCAGGGGGTTTCCTACGAGCAGTACTTC.

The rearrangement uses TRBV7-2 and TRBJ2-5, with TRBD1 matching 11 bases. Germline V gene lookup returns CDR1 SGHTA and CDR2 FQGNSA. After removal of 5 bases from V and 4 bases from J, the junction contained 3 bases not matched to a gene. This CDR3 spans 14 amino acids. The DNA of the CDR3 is TGTGCCAGCAGCCCGGACAGGGGGCCAGAGACCCAGTACTTC. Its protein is CASSPDRGPETQYF.

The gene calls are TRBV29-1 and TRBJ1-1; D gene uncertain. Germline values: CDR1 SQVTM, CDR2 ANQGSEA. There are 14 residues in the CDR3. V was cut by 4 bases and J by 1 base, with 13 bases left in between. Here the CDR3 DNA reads TGCAGCGTTGTAAGGGATTTAAGGAACACTGAAGCTTTCTTT. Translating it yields CSVVRDLRNTEAFF.